This TCR beta chain was profiled in a study of blood T cell repertoires in COVID-19. Study-wide context: Collection of acute and convalescent COVID-19 samples took place in the United States, Italy and Spain. Sources were T cells, B-cell-depleted T cells, or PBMCs; the material itself was cDNA or gDNA.

Germline-derived CDR1 and CDR2 are MNHNS and SASEGT. This CDR3 is 15 amino acids long. Germline trimming cut 6 bases from V and 7 bases from J; bases unmatched to any gene: 11. This clone turned up a few times. Original data processing: By means of reference gene primer amplification, nucleated cell counts were estimated. The assay was immunoSEQ multiplex PCR, and TCRdb's table has in-frame clones only and misses some. V, J and clone size derive from that table, while D and trimming were established from the DNA sequence. The table shows 250,000 to 300,000 clones, with around 87% occurring only once. Source material: peripheral blood. This clonotype was sampled from a woman between 50 and 59 years old who had recovered from COVID-19. This chain uses TRBV6-1 with TRBJ1-5, with TRBD1 matching 8 bases. This chain's CDR3 is CASRPRTGTQQPQHF. The CDR3 DNA reads as TGTGCCAGCAGGCCCCGGACAGGGACGCAGCAGCCCCAGCATTTT.